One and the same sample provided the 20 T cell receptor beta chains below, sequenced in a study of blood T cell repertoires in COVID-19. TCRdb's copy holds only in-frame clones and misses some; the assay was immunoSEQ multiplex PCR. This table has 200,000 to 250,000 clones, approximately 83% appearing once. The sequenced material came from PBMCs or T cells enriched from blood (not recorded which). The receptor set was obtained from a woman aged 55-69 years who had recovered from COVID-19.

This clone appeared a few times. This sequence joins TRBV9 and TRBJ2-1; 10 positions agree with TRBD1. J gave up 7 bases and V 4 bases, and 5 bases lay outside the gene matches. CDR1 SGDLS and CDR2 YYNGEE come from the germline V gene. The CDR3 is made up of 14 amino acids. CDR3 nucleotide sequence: TGTGCCAGCAGCCGGGGACAGGGGAGGAATGAGCAGTTCTTC. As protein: CASSRGQGRNEQFF.

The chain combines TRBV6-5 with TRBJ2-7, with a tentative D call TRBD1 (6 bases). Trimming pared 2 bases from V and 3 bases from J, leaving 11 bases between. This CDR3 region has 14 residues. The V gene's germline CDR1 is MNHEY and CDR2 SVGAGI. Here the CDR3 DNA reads TGTGCCAGCAGTTACGCACAGGGTATCTACGAGCAGTACTTC. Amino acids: CASSYAQGIYEQYF.

The CDR3 loop is CASSMNGQGTNTEAFF. Written as DNA, the CDR3 is TGTGCCAGTAGTATGAATGGACAGGGAACGAACACTGAAGCTTTCTTT. V gene TRBV19 combines with J gene TRBJ1-1; 8 nucleotides line up with TRBD1. CDR1 LNHDA and CDR2 SQIVND come from the germline V gene (reference sequence). J was trimmed by 1 base and V by 3 bases; bases with no gene match: 7. The CDR3 is 16 residues long.

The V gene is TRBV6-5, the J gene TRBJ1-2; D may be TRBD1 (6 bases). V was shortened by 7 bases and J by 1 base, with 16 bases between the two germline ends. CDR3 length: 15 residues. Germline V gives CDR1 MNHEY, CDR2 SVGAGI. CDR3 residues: CASIPGGRFNYGYTF. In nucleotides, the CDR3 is TGTGCCAGCATCCCGGGGGGCCGATTTAACTATGGCTACACCTTC.

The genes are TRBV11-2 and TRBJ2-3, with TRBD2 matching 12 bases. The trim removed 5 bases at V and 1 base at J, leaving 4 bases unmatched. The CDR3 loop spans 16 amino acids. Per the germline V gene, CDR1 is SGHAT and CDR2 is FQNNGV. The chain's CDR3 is CASSARTSGGTDTQYF. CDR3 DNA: TGTGCCAGCAGCGCAAGGACTAGCGGGGGCACAGATACGCAGTATTTT.

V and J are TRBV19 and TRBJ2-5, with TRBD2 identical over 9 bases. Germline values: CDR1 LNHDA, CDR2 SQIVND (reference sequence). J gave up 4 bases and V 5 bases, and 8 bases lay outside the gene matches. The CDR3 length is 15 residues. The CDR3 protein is CASSDRSAGGETQYF. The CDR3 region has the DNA TGTGCCAGTAGTGACCGCTCAGCGGGAGGAGAGACCCAGTACTTC.

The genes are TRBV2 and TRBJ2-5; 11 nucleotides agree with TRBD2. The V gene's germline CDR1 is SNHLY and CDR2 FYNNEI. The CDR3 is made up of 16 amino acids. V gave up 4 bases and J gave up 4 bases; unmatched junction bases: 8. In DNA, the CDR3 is TGTGCCAGCAGTGCCTTAGCGGGGGGGTTCTCAGAGACCCAGTACTTC. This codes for CASSALAGGFSETQYF. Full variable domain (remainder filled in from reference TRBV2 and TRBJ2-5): EPEVTQTPSHQVTQMGQEVILRCVPISNHLYFYWYRQILGQKVEFLVSFYNNEISEKSEIFDDQFSVERPDGSNFTLKIRSTKLEDSAMYFCASSALAGGFSETQYFGPGTRLLVL.

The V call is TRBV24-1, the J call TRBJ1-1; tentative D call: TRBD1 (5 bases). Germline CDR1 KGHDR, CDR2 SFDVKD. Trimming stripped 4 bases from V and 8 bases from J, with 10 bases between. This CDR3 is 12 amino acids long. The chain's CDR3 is CATSDPGGEAFF. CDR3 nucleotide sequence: TGTGCCACCAGTGACCCGGGGGGAGAAGCTTTCTTT.

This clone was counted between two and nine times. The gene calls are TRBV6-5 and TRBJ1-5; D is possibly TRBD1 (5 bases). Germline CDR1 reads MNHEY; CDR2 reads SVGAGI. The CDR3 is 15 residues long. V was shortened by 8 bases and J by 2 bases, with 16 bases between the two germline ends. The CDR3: CASGGTRQGNQPQHF. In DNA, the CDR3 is TGTGCCAGCGGGGGGACCCGTCAGGGCAATCAGCCCCAGCATTTT.

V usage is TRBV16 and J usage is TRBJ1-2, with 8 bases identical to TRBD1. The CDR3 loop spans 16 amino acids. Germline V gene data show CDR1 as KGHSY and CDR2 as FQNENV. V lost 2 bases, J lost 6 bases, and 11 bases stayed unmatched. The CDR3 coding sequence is TGTGCCAGCAGCCAACGAGTTGGGGGACAGGTAAATGGCTACACCTTC. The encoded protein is CASSQRVGGQVNGYTF.

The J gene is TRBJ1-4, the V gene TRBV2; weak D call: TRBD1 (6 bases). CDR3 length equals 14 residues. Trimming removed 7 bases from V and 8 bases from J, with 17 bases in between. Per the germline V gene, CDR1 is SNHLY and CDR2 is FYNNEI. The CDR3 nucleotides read TGTGCCAGCAAAAGGGGACAAGGGTTGGAAAAACTGTTTTTT. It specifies CASKRGQGLEKLFF.

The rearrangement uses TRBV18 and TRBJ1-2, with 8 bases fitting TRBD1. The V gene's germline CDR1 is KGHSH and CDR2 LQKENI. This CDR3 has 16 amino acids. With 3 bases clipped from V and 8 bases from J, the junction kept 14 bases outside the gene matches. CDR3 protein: CASSPNPPQGANGYTF. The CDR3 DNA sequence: TGTGCCAGCTCACCCAACCCCCCTCAGGGGGCGAACGGCTACACCTTC.

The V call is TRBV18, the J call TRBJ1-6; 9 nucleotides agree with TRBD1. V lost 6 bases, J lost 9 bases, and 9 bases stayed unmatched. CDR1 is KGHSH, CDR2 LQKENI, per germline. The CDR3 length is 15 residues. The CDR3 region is CASSPPTTGGSPLHF. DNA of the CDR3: TGTGCCAGCTCCCCTCCCACGACAGGGGGTTCACCCCTCCACTTT. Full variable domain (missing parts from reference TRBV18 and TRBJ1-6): NAGVMQNPRHLVRRRGQEARLRCSPMKGHSHVYWYRQLPEEGLKFMVYLQKENIIDESGMPKERFSAEFPKEGPSILRIQQVVRGDSAAYFCASSPPTTGGSPLHFGNGTRLTVT.

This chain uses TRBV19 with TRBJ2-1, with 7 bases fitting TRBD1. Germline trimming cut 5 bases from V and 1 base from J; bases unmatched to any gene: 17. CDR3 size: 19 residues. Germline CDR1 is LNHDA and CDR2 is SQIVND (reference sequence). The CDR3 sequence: CASSPAPQGPPPSYNEQFF. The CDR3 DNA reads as TGTGCCAGTAGTCCCGCCCCACAGGGGCCCCCCCCGTCCTACAATGAGCAGTTCTTC.

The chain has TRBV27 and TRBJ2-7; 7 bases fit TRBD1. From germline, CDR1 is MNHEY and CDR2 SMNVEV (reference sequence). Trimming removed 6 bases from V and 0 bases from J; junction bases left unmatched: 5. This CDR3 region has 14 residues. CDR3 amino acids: CASRGGRVSYEQYF. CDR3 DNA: TGTGCCAGCAGAGGGGGCAGGGTCTCCTACGAGCAGTACTTC.

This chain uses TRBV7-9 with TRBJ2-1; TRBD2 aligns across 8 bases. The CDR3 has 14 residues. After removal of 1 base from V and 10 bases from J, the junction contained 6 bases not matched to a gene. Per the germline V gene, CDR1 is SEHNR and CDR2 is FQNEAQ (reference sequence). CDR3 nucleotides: TGTGCCAGCAGCTTAGATGGTAGCGGGGTAGAGCAGTTCTTC. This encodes CASSLDGSGVEQFF.

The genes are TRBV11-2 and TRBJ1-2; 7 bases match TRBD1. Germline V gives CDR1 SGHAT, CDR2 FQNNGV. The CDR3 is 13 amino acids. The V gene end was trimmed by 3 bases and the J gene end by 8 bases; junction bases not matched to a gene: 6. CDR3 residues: CASSFVTGVGYTF. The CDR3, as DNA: TGTGCCAGCAGCTTCGTAACAGGGGTCGGCTACACCTTC.

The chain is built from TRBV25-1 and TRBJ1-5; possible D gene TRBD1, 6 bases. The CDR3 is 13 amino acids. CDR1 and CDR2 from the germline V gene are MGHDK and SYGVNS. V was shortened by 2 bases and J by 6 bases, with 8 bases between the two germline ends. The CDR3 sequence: CASSEVRGQPQHF. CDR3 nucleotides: TGTGCCAGCAGTGAAGTCAGGGGTCAGCCCCAGCATTTT.

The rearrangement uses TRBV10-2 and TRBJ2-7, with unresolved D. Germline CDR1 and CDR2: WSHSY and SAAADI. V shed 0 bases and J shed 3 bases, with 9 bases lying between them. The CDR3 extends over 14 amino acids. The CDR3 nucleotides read TGCGCCAGCAGTGAGTCGCAGGCCCGCTACGAGCAGTACTTC. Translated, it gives CASSESQARYEQYF.

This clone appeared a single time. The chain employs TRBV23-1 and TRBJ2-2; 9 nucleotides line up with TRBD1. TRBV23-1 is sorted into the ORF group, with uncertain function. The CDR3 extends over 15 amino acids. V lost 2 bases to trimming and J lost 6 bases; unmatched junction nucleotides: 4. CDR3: CASSQRDRAPGELFF. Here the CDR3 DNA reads TGCGCCAGCAGTCAACGGGACAGGGCCCCCGGGGAGCTGTTTTTT.